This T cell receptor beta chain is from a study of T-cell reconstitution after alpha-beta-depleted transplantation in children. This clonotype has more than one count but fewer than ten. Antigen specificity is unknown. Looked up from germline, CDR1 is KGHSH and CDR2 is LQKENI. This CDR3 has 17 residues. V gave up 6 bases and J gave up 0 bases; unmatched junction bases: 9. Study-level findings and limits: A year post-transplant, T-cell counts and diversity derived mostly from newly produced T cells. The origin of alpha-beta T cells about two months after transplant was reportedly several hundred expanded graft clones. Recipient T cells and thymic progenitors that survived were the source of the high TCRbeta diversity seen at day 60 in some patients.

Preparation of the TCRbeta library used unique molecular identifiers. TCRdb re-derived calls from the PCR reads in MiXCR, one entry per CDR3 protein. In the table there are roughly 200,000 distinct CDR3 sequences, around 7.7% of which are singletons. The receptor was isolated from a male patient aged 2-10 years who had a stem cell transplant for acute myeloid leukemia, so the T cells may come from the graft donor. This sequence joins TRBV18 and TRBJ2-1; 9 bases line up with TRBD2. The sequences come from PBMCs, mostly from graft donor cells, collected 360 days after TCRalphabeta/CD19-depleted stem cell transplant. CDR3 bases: TGTGCCAGCTCCCCAAGCGGGGGGCCGAGCTCCTACAATGAGCAGTTCTTC. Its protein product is CASSPSGGPSSYNEQFF. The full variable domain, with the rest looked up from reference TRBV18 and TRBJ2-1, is NAGVMQNPRHLVRRRGQEARLRCSPMKGHSHVYWYRQLPEEGLKFMVYLQKENIIDESGMPKERFSAEFPKEGPSILRIQQVVRGDSAAYFCASSPSGGPSSYNEQFFGPGTRLTVL.